The 4 T cell receptor beta chains presented below share a single source sample, sequenced in a study of shared clonotypes between healthy human individuals. Profiling relied on immunoSEQ multiplex PCR, and the TCRdb table lists in-frame clones only, not all of them. The sample carries about 480,000 clones, 79% recorded once. Sequenced material: PBMCs. Receptor source: a woman in her 40s in good health. Some clones in this sample may be carry-over from other donors' samples.

The chain recombines TRBV7-8 with TRBJ2-5; D is undetermined. The ends were cut back, 5 bases at V and 5 bases at J, with 18 bases in the middle. In germline, CDR1 is SGHVS, CDR2 FQNEAQ. The CDR3 is 15 amino acids. In DNA, the CDR3 is TGTGCCAGCAGCCTCAAGGGTGACCTGGGCGAGACCCAGTACTTC. The encoded protein is CASSLKGDLGETQYF.

This chain connects TRBV5-1 to TRBJ2-3; the match to TRBD2 covers 7 bases. The CDR3 is made up of 17 amino acids. Trimming removed 6 bases from V and 1 base from J; junction bases left unmatched: 14. Germline V lookup: CDR1 SGHRS, CDR2 YFSETQ. The DNA of the CDR3 is TGCGCCAGCATGACTACTAGCGCGGTATTCGGCACAGATACGCAGTATTTT. Its protein is CASMTTSAVFGTDTQYF.

The chain joins TRBV10-2 to TRBJ1-3; no clear D gene. CDR1 and CDR2 from the germline V gene are WSHSY and SAAADI. V was cut by 3 bases and J by 6 bases, with 9 bases left in between. The CDR3 loop spans 13 amino acids. The CDR3 sequence is CASSDPSANTIYF. Written as DNA, the CDR3 is TGCGCCAGCAGTGACCCCAGCGCAAACACCATATATTTT.

V gene TRBV18 combines with J gene TRBJ1-1, with TRBD1 as a possible D gene (5 bases). The CDR3 loop spans 16 amino acids. Germline CDR1 is KGHSH and CDR2 is LQKENI. The germline V and J ends were trimmed by 1 base and 4 bases, with 16 bases remaining between them. The CDR3 is CASSPLPRGKGTEAFF. Written as DNA, the CDR3 is TGTGCCAGCTCACCACTTCCTCGGGGGAAGGGCACTGAAGCTTTCTTT.